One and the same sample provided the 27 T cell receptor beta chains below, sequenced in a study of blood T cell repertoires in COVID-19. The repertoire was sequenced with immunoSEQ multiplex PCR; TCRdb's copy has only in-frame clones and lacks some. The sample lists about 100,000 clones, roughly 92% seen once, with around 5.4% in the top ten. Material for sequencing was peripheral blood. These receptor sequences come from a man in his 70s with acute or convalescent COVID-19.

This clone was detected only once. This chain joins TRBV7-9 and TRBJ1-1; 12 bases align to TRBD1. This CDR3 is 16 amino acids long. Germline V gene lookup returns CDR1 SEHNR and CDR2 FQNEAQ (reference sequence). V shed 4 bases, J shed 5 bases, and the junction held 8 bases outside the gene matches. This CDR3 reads CASSSGTGGSWTEAFF. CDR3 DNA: TGTGCCAGCAGCTCAGGGACAGGGGGCAGTTGGACTGAAGCTTTCTTT.

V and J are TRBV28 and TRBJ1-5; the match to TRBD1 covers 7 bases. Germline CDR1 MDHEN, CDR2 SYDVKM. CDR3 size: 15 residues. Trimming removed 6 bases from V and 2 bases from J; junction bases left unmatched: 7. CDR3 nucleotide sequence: TGTGCCAGCAGCCCGGGACAGATGCGCAATCAGCCCCAGCATTTT. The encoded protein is CASSPGQMRNQPQHF.

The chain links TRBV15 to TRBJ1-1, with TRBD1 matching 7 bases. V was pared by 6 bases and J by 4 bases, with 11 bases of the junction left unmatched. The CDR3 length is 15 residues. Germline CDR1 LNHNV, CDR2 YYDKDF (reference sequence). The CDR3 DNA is TGTGCCACCAGGAGGGGGCCTGCCTCGGGCACTGAAGCTTTCTTT. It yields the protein CATRRGPASGTEAFF.

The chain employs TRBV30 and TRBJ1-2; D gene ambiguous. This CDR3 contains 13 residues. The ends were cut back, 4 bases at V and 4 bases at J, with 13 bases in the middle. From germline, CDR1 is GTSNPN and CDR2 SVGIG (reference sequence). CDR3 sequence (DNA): TGTGCCTGGATTGTCTATTCCCCCTATGGCTACACCTTC. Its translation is CAWIVYSPYGYTF.

DNA of the CDR3: TGTGCCAGCAGCTTCCTAGCGACGACCTACGAGCAGTACTTC. Translating it yields CASSFLATTYEQYF. The gene calls are TRBV5-6 and TRBJ2-7, with D tentatively TRBD2 (6 bases). The germline V gene encodes CDR1 SGHDT and CDR2 YYEEEE. The CDR3 is 14 amino acids. V lost 2 bases, J lost 2 bases, and 11 bases lay in between. The full variable domain, in which reference TRBV5-6 and TRBJ2-7 provide the parts outside the CDR3, is DAGVTQSPTHLIKTRGQQVTLRCSPKSGHDTVSWYQQALGQGPQFIFQYYEEEERQRGNFPDRFSGHQFPNYSSELNVNALLLGDSALYLCASSFLATTYEQYFGPGTRLTVT.

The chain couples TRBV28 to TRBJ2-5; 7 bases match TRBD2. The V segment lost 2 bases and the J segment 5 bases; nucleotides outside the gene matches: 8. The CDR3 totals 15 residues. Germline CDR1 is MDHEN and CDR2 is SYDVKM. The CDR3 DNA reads TGTGCCAGCAGTTTAGGGAGGGTGGTCGGGGAGACCCAGTACTTC. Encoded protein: CASSLGRVVGETQYF.

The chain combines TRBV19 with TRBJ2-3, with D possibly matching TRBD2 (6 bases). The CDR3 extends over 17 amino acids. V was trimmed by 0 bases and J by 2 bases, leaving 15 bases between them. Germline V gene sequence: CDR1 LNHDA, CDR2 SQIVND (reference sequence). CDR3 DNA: TGTGCCAGTAGTATAGATCCGGGACTTAGGTTCACAGATACGCAGTATTTT. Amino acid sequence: CASSIDPGLRFTDTQYF.

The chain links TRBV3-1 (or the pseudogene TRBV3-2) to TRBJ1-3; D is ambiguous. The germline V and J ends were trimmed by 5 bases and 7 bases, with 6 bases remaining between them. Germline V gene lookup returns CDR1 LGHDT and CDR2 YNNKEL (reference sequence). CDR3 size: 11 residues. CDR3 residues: CASSAANTIYF. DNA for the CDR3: TGTGCCAGCAGCGCAGCGAACACCATATATTTT.

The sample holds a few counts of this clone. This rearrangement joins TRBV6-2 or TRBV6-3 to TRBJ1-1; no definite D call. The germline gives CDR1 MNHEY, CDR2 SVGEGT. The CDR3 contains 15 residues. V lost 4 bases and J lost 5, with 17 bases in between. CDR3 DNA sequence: TGTGCCAGCAGTTCTCCCACGGGATGGCGGACTGAAGCTTTCTTT. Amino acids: CASSSPTGWRTEAFF.

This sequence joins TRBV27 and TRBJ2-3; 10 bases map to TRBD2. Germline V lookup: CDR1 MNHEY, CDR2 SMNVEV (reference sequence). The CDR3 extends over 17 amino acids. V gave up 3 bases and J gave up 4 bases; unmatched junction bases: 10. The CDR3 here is CASSLGILAGVADTQYF. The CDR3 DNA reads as TGTGCCAGCAGTTTGGGGATCCTAGCGGGAGTTGCAGATACGCAGTATTTT.

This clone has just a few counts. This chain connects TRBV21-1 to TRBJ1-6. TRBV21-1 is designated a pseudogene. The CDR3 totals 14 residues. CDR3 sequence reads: CASSRGKANSPLHF. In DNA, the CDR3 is TGTGCCAGCAGCAGAGGGAAGGCTAATTCACCCCTCCACTTT.

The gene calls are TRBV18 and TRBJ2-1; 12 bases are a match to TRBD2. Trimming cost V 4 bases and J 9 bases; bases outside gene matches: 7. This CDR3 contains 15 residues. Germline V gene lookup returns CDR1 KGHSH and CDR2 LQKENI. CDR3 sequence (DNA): TGTGCCAGCTCACAAACTAGCGGGGGGTCAGCTGAGCAGTTCTTC. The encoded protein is CASSQTSGGSAEQFF.

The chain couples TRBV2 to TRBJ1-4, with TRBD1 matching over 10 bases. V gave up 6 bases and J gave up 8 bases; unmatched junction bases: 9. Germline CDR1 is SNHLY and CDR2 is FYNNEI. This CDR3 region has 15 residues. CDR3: CASSRDRGPGEKLFF. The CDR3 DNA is TGTGCCAGCAGCCGGGACAGGGGCCCGGGGGAAAAACTGTTTTTT.

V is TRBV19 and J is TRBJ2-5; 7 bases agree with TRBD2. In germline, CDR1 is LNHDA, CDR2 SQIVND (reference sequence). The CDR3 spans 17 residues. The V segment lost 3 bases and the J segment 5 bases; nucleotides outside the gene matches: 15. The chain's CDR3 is CASSMRSSGLRPETQYF. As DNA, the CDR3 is TGTGCCAGTAGTATGAGGTCTAGCGGTCTTAGACCGGAGACCCAGTACTTC.

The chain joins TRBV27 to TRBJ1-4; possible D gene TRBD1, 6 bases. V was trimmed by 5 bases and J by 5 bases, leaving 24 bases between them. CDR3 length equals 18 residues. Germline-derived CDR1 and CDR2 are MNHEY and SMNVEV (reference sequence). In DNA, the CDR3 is TGTGCCAGCAGTCAAAGAAACAGGGTGGGAGGGGAAAATGAAAAACTGTTTTTT. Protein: CASSQRNRVGGENEKLFF.

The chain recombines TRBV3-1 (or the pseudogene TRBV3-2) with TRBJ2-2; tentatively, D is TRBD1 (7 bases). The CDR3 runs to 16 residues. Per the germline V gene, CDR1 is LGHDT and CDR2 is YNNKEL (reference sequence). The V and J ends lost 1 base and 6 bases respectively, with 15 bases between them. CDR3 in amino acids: CASSQGWRGLPGELFF. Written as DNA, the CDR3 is TGTGCCAGCAGCCAAGGGTGGAGGGGGCTCCCCGGGGAGCTGTTTTTT.

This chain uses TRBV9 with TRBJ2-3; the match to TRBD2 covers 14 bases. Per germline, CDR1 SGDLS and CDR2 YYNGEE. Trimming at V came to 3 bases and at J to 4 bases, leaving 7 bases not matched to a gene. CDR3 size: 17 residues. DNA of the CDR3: TGTGCCAGCAGCGGGGGGACTAGCGGGGGTACCCCAGATACGCAGTATTTT. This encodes CASSGGTSGGTPDTQYF.

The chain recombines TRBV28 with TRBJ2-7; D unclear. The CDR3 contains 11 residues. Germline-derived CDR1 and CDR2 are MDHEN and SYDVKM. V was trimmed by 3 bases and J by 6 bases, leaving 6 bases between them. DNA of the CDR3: TGTGCCAGCAGTTTGGAGTCCGAGCAGTACTTC. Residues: CASSLESEQYF.

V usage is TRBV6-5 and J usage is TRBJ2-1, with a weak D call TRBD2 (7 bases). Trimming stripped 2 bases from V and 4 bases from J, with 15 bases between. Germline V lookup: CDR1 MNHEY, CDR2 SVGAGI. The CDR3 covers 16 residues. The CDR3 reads CASSYIGGGMYNEQFF. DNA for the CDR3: TGTGCCAGCAGTTACATTGGGGGGGGCATGTACAATGAGCAGTTCTTC.

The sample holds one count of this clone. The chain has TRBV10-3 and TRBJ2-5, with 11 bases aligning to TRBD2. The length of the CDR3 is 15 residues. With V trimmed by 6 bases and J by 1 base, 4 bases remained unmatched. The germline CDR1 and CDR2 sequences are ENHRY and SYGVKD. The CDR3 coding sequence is TGTGCCATCAGCGCCACTAGCGGGGGCCAAGAGACCCAGTACTTC. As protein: CAISATSGGQETQYF.

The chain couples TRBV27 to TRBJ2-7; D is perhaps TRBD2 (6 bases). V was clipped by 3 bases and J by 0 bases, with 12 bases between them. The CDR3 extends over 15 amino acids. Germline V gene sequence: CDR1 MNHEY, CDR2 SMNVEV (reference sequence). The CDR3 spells CASSFAPSDSYEQYF. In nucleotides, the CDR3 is TGTGCCAGCAGTTTCGCGCCTAGCGACTCCTACGAGCAGTACTTC.

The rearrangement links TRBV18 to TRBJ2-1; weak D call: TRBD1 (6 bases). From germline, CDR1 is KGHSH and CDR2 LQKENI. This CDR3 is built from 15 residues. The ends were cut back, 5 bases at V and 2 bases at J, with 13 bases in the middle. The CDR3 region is CASSTTQGPYNEQFF. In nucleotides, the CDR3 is TGTGCCAGCTCAACTACGCAGGGGCCCTACAATGAGCAGTTCTTC.

The CDR3 DNA reads TGTGCCAGCAGGACAATAAACACCGGGGAGCTGTTTTTT. This gives the protein CASRTINTGELFF. The V and J genes are TRBV28 and TRBJ2-2; D call uncertain. CDR1 MDHEN and CDR2 SYDVKM come from the germline V gene. V lost 6 bases and J 2 bases, leaving 7 bases between the germline ends. The CDR3 covers 13 residues.

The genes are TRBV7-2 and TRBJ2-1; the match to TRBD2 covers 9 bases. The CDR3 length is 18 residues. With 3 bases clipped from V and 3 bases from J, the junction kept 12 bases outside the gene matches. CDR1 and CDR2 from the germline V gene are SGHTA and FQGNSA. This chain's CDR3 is CASSFGAGGLLIYNEQFF. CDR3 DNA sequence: TGTGCCAGCAGCTTTGGAGCGGGGGGCCTCTTAATCTACAATGAGCAGTTCTTC.

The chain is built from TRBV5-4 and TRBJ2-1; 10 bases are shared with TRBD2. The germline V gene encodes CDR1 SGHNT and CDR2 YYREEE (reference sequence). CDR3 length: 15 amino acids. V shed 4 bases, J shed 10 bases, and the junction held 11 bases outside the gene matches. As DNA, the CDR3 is TGTGCCAGCAGCAGAAGGCTAGCGGGAGTCGGAGAGCAGTTCTTC. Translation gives CASSRRLAGVGEQFF.

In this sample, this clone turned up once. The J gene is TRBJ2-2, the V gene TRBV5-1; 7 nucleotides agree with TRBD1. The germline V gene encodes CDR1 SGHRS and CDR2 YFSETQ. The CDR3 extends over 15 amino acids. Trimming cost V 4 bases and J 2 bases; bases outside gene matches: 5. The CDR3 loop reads CASSAGTANTGELFF. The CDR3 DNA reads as TGCGCCAGCAGCGCCGGGACAGCAAACACCGGGGAGCTGTTTTTT.

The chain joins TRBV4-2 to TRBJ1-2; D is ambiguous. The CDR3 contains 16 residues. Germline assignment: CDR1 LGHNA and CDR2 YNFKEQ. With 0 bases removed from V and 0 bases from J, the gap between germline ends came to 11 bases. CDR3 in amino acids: CASSQDLTVANYGYTF. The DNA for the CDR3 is TGTGCCAGCAGCCAAGATCTCACGGTCGCTAACTATGGCTACACCTTC.